This entry lists 9 T cell receptor beta chains sequenced from one sample in a study of shared clonotypes between healthy human individuals. Generated by immunoSEQ multiplex PCR, the TCRdb table keeps only in-frame clones and is missing some. The sample carries nearly 1,000,000 clones, over 75% recorded once. What was sequenced was memory CD4+ T cells sorted from blood. Subset meaning: CD45RA-negative fraction. The receptor set was obtained from a man between 18 and 29 years old in good health.

The chain links TRBV28 to TRBJ2-5; 10 bases line up with TRBD2. CDR1 MDHEN and CDR2 SYDVKM come from the germline V gene. The trim removed 11 bases at V and 5 bases at J, leaving 11 bases unmatched. The CDR3 has 14 residues. In nucleotides, the CDR3 is TGTGCCTCGGAGAGCGGGGGGGCTCCGGAGACCCAGTACTTC. This encodes CASESGGAPETQYF. Using reference TRBV28 and TRBJ2-5 for the parts outside the CDR3, the full variable domain is DVKVTQSSRYLVKRTGEKVFLECVQDMDHENMFWYRQDPGLGLRLIYFSYDVKMKEKGDIPEGYSVSREKKERFSLILESASTNQTSMYLCASESGGAPETQYFGPGTRLLVL.

This clone was observed a few times. The same CDR3 also results from other DNA sequences found in this sample. The chain combines TRBV2 with TRBJ1-1; no reliable D call. The ends were cut back, 3 bases at V and 5 bases at J, with 4 bases in the middle. The CDR3 contains 11 residues. CDR1 SNHLY and CDR2 FYNNEI come from the germline V gene. The DNA of the CDR3 is TGTGCCAGCAGTGAGAGAACTGAAGCTTTCTTT. It is translated as CASSERTEAFF.

V gene TRBV30 combines with J gene TRBJ2-6; D not resolved. The V end was cut by 8 bases, the J end by 0 bases, with 11 bases between. The germline CDR1 and CDR2 sequences are GTSNPN and SVGIG (reference sequence). The CDR3 is 14 residues long. Here the CDR3 DNA reads TGTGCCCGCCTCCAGGTCTCTGGGGCCAACGTCCTGACTTTC. Its protein product is CARLQVSGANVLTF.

V usage is TRBV29-1 and J usage is TRBJ2-3; D uncertain. CDR3 length: 12 residues. From germline, CDR1 is SQVTM and CDR2 ANQGSEA. V was clipped by 6 bases and J by 2 bases, with 9 bases between them. The CDR3 region has the DNA TGCAGCGTCCCGTCGCCCACAGATACGCAGTATTTT. It specifies CSVPSPTDTQYF.

The chain joins TRBV10-1 to TRBJ2-3; possibly TRBD2 for D (5 bases). The V gene's germline CDR1 is WNHNN and CDR2 SYGVQD (reference sequence). The ends were cut back, 4 bases at V and 3 bases at J, with 8 bases in the middle. The CDR3 covers 13 residues. CDR3 sequence (DNA): TGCGCCAGCAGTGCTAGGAGGACAGATACGCAGTATTTT. Amino acids: CASSARRTDTQYF.

This clone has just a few counts. CDR3 nucleotide sequence: TGTGCCAGCAGTTTGTCGACCCTTTCACCCCTCCACTTT. This gives the protein CASSLSTLSPLHF. The chain employs TRBV27 and TRBJ1-6; D gene ambiguous. Looked up from germline, CDR1 is MNHEY and CDR2 is SMNVEV (reference sequence). The CDR3 sequence is 13 residues long. V lost 3 bases and J lost 9, with 9 bases in between.

On this clone: Other DNA sequences within the sample encode an identical CDR3. V gene TRBV5-1 combines with J gene TRBJ1-1, with a tentative D call TRBD1 (5 bases). Germline V CDR1 and CDR2: SGHRS, YFSETQ. This CDR3 spans 14 amino acids. The ends were cut back, 1 base at V and 2 bases at J, with 9 bases in the middle. In DNA, the CDR3 is TGCGCCAGCAGCTTGTCCGGGGCTAACACTGAAGCTTTCTTT. Its translation: CASSLSGANTEAFF.

The chain employs TRBV5-5 and TRBJ2-2, with D hard to call. The germline V gene encodes CDR1 SGHKS and CDR2 YYEKEE (reference sequence). This CDR3 contains 14 residues. V lost 0 bases and J 7 bases, leaving 10 bases between the germline ends. CDR3 sequence: CASSLDGWGGELFF. As DNA, the CDR3 is TGTGCCAGCAGCTTGGACGGTTGGGGCGGGGAGCTGTTTTTT.

This chain links TRBV7-9 with TRBJ1-2; D not resolved. Germline V lookup: CDR1 SEHNR, CDR2 FQNEAQ (reference sequence). V dropped 1 base and J dropped 1 base, with 13 bases sitting between them. The CDR3 is 16 amino acids. CDR3 sequence reads: CASSLDKGRGNYGYTF. Here the CDR3 DNA reads TGTGCCAGCAGCTTAGATAAGGGTAGAGGTAACTATGGCTACACCTTC.